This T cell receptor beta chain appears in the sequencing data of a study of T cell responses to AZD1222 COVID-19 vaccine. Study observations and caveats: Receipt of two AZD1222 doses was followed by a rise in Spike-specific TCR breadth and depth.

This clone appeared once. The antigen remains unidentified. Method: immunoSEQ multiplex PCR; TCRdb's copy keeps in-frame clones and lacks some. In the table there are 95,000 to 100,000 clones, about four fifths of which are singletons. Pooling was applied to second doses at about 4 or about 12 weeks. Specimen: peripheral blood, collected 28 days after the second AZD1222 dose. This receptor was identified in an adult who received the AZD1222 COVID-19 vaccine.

CDR3 sequence (DNA): TGTGCCAGCAGTGAGAGGAGTCCGAGACAGATAAGCTATGGCTACACCTTC. This codes for CASSERSPRQISYGYTF. V usage is TRBV2 and J usage is TRBJ1-2, with D possibly being TRBD1 (5 bases). Germline assignment: CDR1 SNHLY and CDR2 FYNNEI. The CDR3 spans 17 residues. The ends were cut back, 3 bases at V and 4 bases at J, with 21 bases in the middle.